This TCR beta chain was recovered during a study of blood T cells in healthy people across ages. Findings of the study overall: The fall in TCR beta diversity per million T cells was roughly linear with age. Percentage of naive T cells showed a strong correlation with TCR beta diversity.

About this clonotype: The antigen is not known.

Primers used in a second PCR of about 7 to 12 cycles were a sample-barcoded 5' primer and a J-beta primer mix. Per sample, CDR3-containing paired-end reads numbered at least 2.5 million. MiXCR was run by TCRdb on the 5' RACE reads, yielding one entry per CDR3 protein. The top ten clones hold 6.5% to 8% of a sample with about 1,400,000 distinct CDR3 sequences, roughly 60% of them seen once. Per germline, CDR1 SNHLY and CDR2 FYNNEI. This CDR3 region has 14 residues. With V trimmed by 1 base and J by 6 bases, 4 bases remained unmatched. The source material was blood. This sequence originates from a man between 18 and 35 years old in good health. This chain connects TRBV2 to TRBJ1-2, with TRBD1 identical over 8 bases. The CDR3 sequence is CASSEVRQGNGYTF. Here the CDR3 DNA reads TGTGCCAGCAGTGAAGTAAGACAGGGGAATGGCTACACCTTC. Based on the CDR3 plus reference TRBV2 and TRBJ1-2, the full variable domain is EPEVTQTPSHQVTQMGQEVILRCVPISNHLYFYWYRQILGQKVEFLVSFYNNEISEKSEIFDDQFSVERPDGSNFTLKIRSTKLEDSAMYFCASSEVRQGNGYTFGSGTRLTVV.